This T cell receptor (beta chain) is drawn from a study of T cells after yellow fever vaccination. TCRdb passed the 5' RACE reads through MiXCR, listing each CDR3 protein once. The profile covers 510,000 or so distinct CDR3 sequences, with 15% to 20% appearing a single time and around an eighth taken by the ten largest. Trimming took off 6 bases at V and 2 bases at J, with 14 bases between the two ends. CDR1 and CDR2 (germline): MNHEY, SVGEGT. The CDR3 has 15 amino acids. This chain connects TRBV6-2 or TRBV6-3 to TRBJ2-1; unclear D gene. This TCR derives from a young man who received the YFV17D yellow fever vaccine. The sample was PBMCs, taken 15 days after the yellow fever booster vaccination. This chain's CDR3 is CASSLVGLTYNEQFF. The CDR3 nucleotides read TGTGCCAGCAGCCTCGTTGGGCTAACCTACAATGAGCAGTTCTTC.